This T cell receptor (beta chain) was retrieved from a study of CD8 T cells in ankylosing spondylitis. TCRdb independently ran MiXCR on the 5' RACE reads; one entry per CDR3 protein. The sample yields roughly 700,000 distinct CDR3 sequences, over 15% seen once. V gave up 6 bases and J gave up 0 bases, with 10 bases separating them. This CDR3 is built from 14 residues. CDR1 is SEHNR, CDR2 FQNEAQ, per germline (reference sequence). The study, taken as a whole, reports: Within ankylosing spondylitis blood, a TCR beta motif made up of eight or nine highly homologous variants appeared to be characteristic. Peripheral blood samples showed relatively rare disease-linked clones, and these clones were CD8+. Reportedly, disease-linked clones are significantly enriched in ankylosing spondylitis patients' matched synovial fluid.

A single count supports this clonotype. Its cognate antigen is unknown. The specimen sequenced was blood, either unsorted or a sorted T cell fraction (not recorded which). The origin of this receptor is a male donor with ankylosing spondylitis. The V call is TRBV7-9, the J call TRBJ2-3; no definite D call. CDR3 nucleotide sequence: TGTGCCAGCAGGGTGGCAGCTAGCACAGATACGCAGTATTTT. Its translation is CASRVAASTDTQYF.